This TCR beta chain was captured in a study of post-analysis software for immune sequencing data. The study, taken as a whole, reports: In patients, five or six TRBV segments were more frequent than in controls, with TRBV5-6, TRBV5-1 and TRBV20-1 among them.

Germline values: CDR1 SQVTM, CDR2 ANQGSEA. There are 16 residues in the CDR3. V was cut by 4 bases and J by 6 bases, with 25 bases left in between. The TCR beta cDNA libraries carried unique molecular identifiers. Via MiXCR, TCRdb re-called the PCR reads, giving one row per CDR3 protein. Of 750,000 to 900,000 distinct CDR3 sequences listed, 40% to 55% were seen once; the top ten hold roughly 5.2%. This clonotype was observed a handful of times. Its antigen is not identified. Sequencing was done on a sample of blood. This sequence joins TRBV29-1 and TRBJ2-7; D might be TRBD2 (5 bases). This clonotype was sampled from a girl aged 10-17 years with multiple sclerosis. This chain's CDR3 is CSVVIFEGMALREQYF. DNA for the CDR3: TGCAGCGTTGTGATTTTCGAGGGAATGGCACTACGCGAGCAGTACTTC.